This T cell receptor beta chain originates from a study of blood T cell repertoires in COVID-19. V was cut by 0 bases and J by 1 base, with 10 bases left in between. CDR3 size: 16 residues. CDR1 is SGDLS, CDR2 YYNGEE, per germline. Clones were sequenced by immunoSEQ multiplex PCR, and TCRdb holds only the in-frame ones, with some missing. The data contain 200,000 to 250,000 clones, 80% to 90% of them singletons. Categorization into cohorts depended on clinical history that participants reported. This receptor was taken from a man in his thirties or forties who had recovered from COVID-19. The J gene is TRBJ2-2, the V gene TRBV9; a possible D gene is TRBD1 (5 bases). The specimen sequenced was PBMCs or T cells enriched from blood (not recorded which). This CDR3 is CASSVGWGGNTGELFF. In DNA form, the CDR3 reads TGTGCCAGCAGCGTAGGGTGGGGCGGGAACACCGGGGAGCTGTTTTTT.